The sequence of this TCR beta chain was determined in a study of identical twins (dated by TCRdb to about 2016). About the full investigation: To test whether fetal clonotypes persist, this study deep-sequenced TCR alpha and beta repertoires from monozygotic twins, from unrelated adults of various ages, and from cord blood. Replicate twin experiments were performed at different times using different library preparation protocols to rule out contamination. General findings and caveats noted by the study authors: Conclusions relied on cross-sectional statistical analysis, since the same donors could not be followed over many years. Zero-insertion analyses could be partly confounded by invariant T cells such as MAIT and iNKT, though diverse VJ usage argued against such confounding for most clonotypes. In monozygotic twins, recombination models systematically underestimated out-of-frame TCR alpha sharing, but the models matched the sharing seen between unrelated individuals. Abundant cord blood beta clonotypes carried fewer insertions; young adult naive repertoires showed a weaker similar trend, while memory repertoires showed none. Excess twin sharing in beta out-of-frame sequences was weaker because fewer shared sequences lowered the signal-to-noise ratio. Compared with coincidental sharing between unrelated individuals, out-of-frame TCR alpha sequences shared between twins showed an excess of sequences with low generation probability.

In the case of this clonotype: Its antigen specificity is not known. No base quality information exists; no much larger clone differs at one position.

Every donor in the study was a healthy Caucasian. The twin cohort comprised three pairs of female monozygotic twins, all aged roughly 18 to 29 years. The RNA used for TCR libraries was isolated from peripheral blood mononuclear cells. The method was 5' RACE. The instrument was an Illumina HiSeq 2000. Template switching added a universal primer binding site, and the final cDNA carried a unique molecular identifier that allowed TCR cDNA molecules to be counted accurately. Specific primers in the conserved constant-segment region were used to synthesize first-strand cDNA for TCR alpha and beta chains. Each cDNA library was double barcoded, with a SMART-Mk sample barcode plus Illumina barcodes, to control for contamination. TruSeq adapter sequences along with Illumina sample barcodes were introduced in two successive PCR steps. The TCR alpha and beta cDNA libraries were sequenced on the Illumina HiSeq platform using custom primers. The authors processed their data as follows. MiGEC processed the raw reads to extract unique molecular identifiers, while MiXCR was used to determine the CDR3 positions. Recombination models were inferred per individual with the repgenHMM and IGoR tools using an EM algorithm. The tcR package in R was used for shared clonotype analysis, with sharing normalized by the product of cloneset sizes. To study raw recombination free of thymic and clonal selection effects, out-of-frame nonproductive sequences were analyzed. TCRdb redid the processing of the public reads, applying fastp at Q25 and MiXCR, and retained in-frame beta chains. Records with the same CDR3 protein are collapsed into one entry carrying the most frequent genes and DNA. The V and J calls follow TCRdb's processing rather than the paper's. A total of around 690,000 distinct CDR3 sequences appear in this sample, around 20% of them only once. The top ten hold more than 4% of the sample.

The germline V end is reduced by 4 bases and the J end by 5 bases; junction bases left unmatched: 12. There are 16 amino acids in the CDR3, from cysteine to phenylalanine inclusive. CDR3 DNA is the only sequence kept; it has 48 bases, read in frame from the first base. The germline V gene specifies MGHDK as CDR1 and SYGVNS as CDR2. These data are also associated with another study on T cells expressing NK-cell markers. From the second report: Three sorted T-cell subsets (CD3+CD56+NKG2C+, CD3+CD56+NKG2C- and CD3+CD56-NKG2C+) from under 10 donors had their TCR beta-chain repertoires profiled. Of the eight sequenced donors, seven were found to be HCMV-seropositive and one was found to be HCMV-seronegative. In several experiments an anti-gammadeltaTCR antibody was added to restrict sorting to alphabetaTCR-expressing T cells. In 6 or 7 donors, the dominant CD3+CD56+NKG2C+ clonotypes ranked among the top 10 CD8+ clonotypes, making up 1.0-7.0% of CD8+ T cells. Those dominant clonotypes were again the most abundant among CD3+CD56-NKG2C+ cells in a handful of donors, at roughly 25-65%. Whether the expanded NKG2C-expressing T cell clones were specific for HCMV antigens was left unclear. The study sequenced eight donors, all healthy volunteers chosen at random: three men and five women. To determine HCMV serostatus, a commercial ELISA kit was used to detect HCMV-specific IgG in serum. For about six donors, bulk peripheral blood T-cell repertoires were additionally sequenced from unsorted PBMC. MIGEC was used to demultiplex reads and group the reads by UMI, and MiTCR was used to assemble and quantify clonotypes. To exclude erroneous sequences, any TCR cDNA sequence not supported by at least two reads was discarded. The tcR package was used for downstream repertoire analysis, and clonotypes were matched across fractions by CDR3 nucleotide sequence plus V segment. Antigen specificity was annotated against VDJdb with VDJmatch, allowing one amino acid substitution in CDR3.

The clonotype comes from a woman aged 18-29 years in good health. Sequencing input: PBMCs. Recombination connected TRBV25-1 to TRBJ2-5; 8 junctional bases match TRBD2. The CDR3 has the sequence CASSVDRREGTETQYF. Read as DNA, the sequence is TGTGCCAGCAGTGTGGATCGACGGGAGGGGACCGAGACCCAGTACTTC.